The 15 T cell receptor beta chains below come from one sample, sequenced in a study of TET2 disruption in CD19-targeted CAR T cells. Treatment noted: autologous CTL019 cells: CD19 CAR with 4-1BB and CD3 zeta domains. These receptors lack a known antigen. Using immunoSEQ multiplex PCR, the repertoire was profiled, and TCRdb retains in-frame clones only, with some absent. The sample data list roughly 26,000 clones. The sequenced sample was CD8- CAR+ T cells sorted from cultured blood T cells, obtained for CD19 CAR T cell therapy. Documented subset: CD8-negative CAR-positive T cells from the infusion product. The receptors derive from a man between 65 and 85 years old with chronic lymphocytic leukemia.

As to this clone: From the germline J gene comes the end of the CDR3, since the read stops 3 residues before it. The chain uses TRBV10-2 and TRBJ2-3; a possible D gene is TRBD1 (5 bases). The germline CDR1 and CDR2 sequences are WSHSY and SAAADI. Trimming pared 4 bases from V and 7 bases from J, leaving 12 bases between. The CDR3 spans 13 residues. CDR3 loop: CASSVAGPNTQYF. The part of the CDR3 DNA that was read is TGCGCCAGCAGTGTCGCAGGGCCTAATACG.

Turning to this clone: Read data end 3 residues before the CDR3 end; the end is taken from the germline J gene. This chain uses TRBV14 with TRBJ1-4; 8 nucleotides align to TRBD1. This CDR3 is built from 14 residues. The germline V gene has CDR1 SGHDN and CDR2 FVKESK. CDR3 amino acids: CASSPSGGRRGLFF. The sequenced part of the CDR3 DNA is TGTGCCAGCAGCCCTTCAGGGGGCCGCAGGGGA.

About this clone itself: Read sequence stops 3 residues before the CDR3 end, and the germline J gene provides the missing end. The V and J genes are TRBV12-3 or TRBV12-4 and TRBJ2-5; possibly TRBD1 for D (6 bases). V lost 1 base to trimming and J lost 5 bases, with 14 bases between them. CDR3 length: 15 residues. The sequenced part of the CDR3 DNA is TGTGCCAGCAGTTTAGTTAAGGGACACGGGGAGACC. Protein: CASSLVKGHGET. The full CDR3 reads CASSLVKGHGETQYF.

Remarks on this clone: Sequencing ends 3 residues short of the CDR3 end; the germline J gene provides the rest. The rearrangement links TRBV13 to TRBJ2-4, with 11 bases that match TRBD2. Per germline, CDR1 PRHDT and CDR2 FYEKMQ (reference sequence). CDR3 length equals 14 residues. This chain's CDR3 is CASRISGGAETQYF. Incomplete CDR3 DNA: TGTGCCAGCAGGATTAGCGGGGGGGCGGAGACT.

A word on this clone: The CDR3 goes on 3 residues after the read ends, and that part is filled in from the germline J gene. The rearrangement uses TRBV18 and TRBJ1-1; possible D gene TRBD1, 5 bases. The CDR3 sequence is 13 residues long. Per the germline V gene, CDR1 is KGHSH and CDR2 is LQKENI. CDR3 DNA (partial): TGTGCCAGCTCACCGGATCCTCAGGGTGAG. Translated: CASSPDPQGE. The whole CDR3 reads CASSPDPQGEAFF.

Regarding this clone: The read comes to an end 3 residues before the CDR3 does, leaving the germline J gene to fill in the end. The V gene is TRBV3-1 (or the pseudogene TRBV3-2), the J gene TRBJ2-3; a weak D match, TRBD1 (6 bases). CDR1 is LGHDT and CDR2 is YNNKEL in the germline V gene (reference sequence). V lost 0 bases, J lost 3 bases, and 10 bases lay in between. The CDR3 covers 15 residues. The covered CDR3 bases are TGTGCCAGCAGCCAAGATGGGACAATAACAGATACG. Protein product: CASSQDGTITDT. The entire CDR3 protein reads CASSQDGTITDTQYF.

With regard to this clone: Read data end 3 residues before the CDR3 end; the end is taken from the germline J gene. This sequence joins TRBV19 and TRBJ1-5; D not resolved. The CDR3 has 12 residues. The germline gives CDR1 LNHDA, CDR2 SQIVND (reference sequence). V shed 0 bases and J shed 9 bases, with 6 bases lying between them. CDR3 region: CASSIDQRPQHF. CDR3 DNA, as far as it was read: TGTGCCAGTAGTATAGATCAGCGGCCC. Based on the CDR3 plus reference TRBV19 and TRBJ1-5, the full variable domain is DGGITQSPKYLFRKEGQNVTLSCEQNLNHDAMYWYRQDPGQGLRLIYYSQIVNDFQKGDIAEGYSVSREKKESFPLTVTSAQKNPTAFYLCASSIDQRPQHFGDGTRLSIL.

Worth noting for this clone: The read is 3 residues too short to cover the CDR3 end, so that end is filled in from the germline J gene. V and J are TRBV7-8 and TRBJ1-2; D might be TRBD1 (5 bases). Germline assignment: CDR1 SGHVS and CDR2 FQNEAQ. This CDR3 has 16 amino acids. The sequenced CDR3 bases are TGTGCCAGCAGCCCCCCGGGGGGGGGAGCACAGTATACC. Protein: CASSPPGGGAQYT. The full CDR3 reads CASSPPGGGAQYTYTF.

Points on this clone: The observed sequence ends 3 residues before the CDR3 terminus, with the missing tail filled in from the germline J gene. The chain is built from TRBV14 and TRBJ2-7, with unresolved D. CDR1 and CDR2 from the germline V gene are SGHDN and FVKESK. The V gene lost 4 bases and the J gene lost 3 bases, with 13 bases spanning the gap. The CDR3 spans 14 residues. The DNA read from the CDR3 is TGTGCCAGCAGCCCCTACTCAGGTCACTACGAG. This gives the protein CASSPYSGHYE. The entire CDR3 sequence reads CASSPYSGHYEQYF.

The CDR3 DNA, read in part, is TGTGCCAGCAGCTTAGCCGAGGGGAATACG. Translating gives CASSLAEGNT. The full-length CDR3 reads as CASSLAEGNTQYF. This chain joins TRBV7-9 and TRBJ2-3; either TRBD1 or TRBD2 may supply D (5 bases each). The DNA ends 3 residues before the CDR3 does, and the rest of the CDR3 is filled in from the germline J gene. CDR3 size: 13 residues. Germline V CDR1 and CDR2: SEHNR, FQNEAQ (reference sequence). V lost 0 bases and J lost 7, with 8 bases in between.

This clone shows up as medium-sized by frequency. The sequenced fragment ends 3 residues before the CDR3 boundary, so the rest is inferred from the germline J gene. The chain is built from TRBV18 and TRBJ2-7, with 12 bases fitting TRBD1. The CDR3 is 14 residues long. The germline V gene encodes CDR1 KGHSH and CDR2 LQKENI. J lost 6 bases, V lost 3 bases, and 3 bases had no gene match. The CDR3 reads CASSPGQGASEQYF. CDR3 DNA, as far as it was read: TGTGCCAGCTCACCGGGACAGGGGGCCTCCGAG.

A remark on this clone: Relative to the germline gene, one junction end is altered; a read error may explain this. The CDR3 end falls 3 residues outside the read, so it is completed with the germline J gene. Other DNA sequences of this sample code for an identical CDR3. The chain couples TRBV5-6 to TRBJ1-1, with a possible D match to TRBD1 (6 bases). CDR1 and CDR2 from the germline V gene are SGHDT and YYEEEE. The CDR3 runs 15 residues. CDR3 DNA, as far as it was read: TGTGCCAGCAGTTCCTACGGGGGGGCGGACACTGAC. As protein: CASSSYGGADTD. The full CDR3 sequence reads CASSSYGGADTDAFF.

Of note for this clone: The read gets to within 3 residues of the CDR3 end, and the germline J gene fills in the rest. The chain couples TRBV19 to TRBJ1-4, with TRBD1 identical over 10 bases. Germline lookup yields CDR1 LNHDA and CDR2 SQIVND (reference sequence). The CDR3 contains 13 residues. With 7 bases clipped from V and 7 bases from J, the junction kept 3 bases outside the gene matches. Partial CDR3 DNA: TGTGCCAGTACAAGGGACAGGGGTGAAAAA. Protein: CASTRDRGEK. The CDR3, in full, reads CASTRDRGEKLFF.

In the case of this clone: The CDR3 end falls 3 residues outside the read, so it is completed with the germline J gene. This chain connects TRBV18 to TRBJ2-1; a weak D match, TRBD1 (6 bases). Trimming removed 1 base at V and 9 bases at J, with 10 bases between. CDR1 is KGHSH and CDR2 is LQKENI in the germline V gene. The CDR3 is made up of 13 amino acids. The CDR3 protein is CASSPLTQGEQFF. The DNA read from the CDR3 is TGTGCCAGCTCACCACTAACACAGGGTGAG.

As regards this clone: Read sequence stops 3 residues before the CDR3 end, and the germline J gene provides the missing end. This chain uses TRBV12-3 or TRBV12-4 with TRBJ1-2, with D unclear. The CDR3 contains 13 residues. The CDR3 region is CASSLGAGPGYTF. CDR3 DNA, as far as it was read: TGTGCCAGCAGTTTAGGAGCAGGCCCCGGC.